Listed here is a single TCR beta chain. What it binds is not known. The source of the sample is a study of T cell responses to AZD1222 COVID-19 vaccine. General study findings and limits: Donors were largely white British and mainly female; clonal diversity was possibly underestimated.

Second-dose timings of about 4 or about 12 weeks were pooled. Only in-frame clones appear in the TCRdb table, and some are missing; sequencing was by immunoSEQ multiplex PCR. The table records about 180,000 clones, 88% of them present only once. The input for sequencing was peripheral blood, taken 28 days after the second AZD1222 dose. The clonotype originates from an adult who received the AZD1222 COVID-19 vaccine.

The CDR3 is CASSPVPGSSYNSPLHF. The DNA for the CDR3 is TGTGCCAGCTCACCAGTGCCGGGTAGCTCCTATAATTCACCCCTCCACTTT. V usage is TRBV18 and J usage is TRBJ1-6; D gene uncertain. V lost 2 bases and J lost 0, with 11 bases in between. The CDR3 has 17 amino acids. CDR1 and CDR2 (germline): KGHSH, LQKENI.